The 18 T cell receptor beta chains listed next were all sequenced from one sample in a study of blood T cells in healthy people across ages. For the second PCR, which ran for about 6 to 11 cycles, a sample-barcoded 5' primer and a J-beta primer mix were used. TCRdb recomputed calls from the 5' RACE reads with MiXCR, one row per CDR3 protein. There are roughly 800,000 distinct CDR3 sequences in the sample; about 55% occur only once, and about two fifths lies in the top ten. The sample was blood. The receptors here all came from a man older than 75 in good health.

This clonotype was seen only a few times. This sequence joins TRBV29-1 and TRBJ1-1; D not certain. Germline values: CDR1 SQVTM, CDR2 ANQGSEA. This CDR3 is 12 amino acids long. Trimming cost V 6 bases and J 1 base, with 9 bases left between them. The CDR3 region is CSVAEGNTEAFF. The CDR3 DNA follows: TGCAGCGTCGCTGAGGGGAACACTGAAGCTTTCTTT.

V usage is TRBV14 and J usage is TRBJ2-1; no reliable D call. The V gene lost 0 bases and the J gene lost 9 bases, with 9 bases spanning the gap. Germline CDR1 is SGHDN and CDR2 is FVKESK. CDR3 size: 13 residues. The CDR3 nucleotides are TGTGCCAGCAGCCAAGATTTGAGGAGTGAGCAGTTCTTC. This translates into CASSQDLRSEQFF.

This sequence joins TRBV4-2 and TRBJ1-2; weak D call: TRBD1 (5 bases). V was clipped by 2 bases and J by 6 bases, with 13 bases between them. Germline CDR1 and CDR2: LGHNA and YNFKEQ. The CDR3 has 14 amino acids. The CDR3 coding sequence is TGTGCCAGCAGCCAAACCGGGACGGCCGATGGCTACACCTTC. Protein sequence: CASSQTGTADGYTF.

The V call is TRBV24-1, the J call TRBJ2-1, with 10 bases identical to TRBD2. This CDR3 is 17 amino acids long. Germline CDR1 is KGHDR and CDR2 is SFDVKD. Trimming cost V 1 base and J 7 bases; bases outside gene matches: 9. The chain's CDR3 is CATSDLAGGPSGNEQFF. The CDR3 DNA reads TGTGCCACCAGTGATTTAGCGGGAGGGCCCTCAGGAAATGAGCAGTTCTTC.

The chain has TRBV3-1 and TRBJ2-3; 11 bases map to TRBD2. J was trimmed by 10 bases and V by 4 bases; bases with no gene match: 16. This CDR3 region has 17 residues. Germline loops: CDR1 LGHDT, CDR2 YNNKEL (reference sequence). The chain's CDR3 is CASSLPGTSGPILAQYF. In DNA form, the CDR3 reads TGTGCCAGCAGCCTCCCCGGGACTAGCGGTCCCATCCTGGCGCAGTATTTT.

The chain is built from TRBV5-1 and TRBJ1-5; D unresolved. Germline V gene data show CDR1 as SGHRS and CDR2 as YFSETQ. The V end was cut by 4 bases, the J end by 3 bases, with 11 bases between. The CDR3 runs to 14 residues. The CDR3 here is CASSPTDLNQPQHF. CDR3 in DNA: TGCGCCAGCAGCCCAACTGACCTCAATCAGCCCCAGCATTTT. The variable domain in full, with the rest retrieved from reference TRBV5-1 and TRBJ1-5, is KAGVTQTPRYLIKTRGQQVTLSCSPISGHRSVSWYQQTPGQGLQFLFEYFSETQRNKGNFPGRFSGRQFSNSRSEMNVSTLELGDSALYLCASSPTDLNQPQHFGDGTRLSIL.

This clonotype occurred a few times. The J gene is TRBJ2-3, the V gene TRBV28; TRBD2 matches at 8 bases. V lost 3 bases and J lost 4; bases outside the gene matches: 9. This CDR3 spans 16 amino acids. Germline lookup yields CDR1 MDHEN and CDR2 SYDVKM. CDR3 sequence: CASSLAAGGAADTQYF. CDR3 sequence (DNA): TGTGCCAGCAGTTTGGCCGCGGGAGGAGCCGCAGATACGCAGTATTTT.

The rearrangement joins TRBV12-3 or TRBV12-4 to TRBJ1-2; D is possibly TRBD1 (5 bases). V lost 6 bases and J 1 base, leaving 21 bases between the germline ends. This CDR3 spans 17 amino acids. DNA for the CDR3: TGTGCCAGCAGACATCGGGGGGTTGAGGGTGATAACTATGGCTACACCTTC. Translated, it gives CASRHRGVEGDNYGYTF.

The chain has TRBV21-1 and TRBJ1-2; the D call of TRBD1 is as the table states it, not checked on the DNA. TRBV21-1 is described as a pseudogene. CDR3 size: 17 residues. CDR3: CASSKGVGHPRNYGYTF. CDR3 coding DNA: TGTGCCAGCAGCAAAGGGGTTGGGCACCCACGGAACTATGGCTACACCTTC.

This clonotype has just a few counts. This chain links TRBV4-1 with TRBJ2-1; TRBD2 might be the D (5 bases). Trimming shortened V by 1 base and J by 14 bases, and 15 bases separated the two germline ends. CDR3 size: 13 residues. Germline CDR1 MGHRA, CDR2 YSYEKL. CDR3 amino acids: CASSQVGWAEEFF. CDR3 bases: TGCGCCAGCAGCCAAGTCGGGTGGGCGGAGGAGTTCTTC.

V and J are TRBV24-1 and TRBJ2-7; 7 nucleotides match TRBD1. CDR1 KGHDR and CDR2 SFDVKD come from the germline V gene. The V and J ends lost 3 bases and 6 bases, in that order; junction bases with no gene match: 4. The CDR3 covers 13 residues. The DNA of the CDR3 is TGTGCCACCAGTGATGACAGGGTACGCGAGCAGTACTTC. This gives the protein CATSDDRVREQYF.

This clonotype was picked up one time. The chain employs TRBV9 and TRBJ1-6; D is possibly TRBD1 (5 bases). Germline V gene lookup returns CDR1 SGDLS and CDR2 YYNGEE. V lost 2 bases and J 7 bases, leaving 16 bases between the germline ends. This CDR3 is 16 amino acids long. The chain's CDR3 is CASSVGTAGRNSPLHF. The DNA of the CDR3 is TGTGCCAGCAGCGTCGGGACGGCGGGCAGAAATTCACCCCTCCACTTT.

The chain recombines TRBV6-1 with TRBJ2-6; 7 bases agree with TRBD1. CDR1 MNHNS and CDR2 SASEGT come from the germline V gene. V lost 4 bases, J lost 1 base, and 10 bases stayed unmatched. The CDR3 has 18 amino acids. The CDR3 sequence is CASSGLGTASSGANVLTF. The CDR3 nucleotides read TGTGCCAGCAGTGGCCTCGGGACAGCGAGTTCTGGGGCCAACGTCCTGACTTTC.

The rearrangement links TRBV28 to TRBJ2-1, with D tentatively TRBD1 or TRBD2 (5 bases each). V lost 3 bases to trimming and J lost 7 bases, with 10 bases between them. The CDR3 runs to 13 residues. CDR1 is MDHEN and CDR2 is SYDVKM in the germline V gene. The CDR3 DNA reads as TGTGCCAGCAGTTTGGGACCTGGGAATGAGCAGTTCTTC. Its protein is CASSLGPGNEQFF. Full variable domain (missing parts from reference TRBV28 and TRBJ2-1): DVKVTQSSRYLVKRTGEKVFLECVQDMDHENMFWYRQDPGLGLRLIYFSYDVKMKEKGDIPEGYSVSREKKERFSLILESASTNQTSMYLCASSLGPGNEQFFGPGTRLTVL.

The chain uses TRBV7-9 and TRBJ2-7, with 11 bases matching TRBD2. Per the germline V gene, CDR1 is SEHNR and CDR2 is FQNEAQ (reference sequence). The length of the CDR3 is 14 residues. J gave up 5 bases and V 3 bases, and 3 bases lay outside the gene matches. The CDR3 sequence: CASSFSGRAHEQYF. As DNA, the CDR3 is TGTGCCAGCAGCTTTAGCGGGAGGGCTCACGAGCAGTACTTC.

The CDR3 loop is CASSLVGQGEYTEAFF. CDR3 nucleotides: TGCGCCAGCAGCTTGGTAGGACAGGGGGAATACACTGAAGCTTTCTTT. The chain has TRBV5-1 and TRBJ1-1, with 10 bases aligning to TRBD1. Trimming took 0 bases from V and 3 from J; bases not matched to a gene: 5. This CDR3 is 16 amino acids long. Germline V gene lookup returns CDR1 SGHRS and CDR2 YFSETQ.

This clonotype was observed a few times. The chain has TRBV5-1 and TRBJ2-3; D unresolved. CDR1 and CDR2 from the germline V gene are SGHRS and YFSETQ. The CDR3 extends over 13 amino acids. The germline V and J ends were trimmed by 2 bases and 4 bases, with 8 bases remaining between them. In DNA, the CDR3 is TGCGCCAGCAGCTTTTATACGGCAGATACGCAGTATTTT. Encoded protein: CASSFYTADTQYF.

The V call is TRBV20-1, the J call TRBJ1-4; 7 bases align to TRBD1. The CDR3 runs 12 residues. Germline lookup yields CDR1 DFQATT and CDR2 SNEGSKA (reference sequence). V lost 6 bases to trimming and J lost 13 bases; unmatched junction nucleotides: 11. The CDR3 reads CSARSGGQPLFF. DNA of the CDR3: TGCAGTGCACGATCAGGGGGACAACCACTGTTTTTT.